These T cell receptor beta chains were read from a single sample in a study of PD-1 blockade in classical Hodgkin lymphoma. TCRdb's copy holds only in-frame clones and misses some; the assay was immunoSEQ multiplex PCR. The data show 95,000 to 100,000 clones, with approximately 90% seen just once and under 8% held by the top ten. Sequencing used peripheral blood mononuclear cells (PBMCs), obtained before the second cycle of nivolumab. The receptor source for this set is a human donor with classical Hodgkin lymphoma. CDR3s include the opening cysteine and the closing phenylalanine or tryptophan. D genes are given only for firm matches. Some rows mark clone size as missing; the rest say once, few, many or name a class of expanded clone.

clone size,J gene,V gene,D gene,CDR3 protein,CDR3 DNA
NA,TRBJ1-1,TRBV19,NA,CARGSVVNTEAFF,TGTGCCAGGGGATCGGTTGTGAACACTGAAGCTTTCTTT
once,TRBJ2-2,TRBV7-2,NA,CASSNRRIGGANTGELFF,TGTGCCAGCAGCAATAGAAGGATAGGGGGAGCGAACACCGGGGAGCTGTTTTTT
NA,TRBJ1-1,TRBV4-3,NA,CASSQVPPREAFF,TGCGCCAGCAGCCAAGTCCCACCGAGGGAAGCTTTCTTT
NA,TRBJ2-3,TRBV18,NA,CASSPDTSTDTQYF,TGTGCCAGCTCACCGGACACTAGCACAGATACGCAGTATTTT
once,TRBJ2-7,TRBV7-9,NA,CASSLDSSREQYF,TGTGCCAGCAGCCTGGACAGTTCCCGCGAGCAGTACTTC
NA,TRBJ2-3,TRBV5-6,NA,CASRSKAGPRSTDTQYF,TGTGCCAGCAGATCCAAAGCGGGCCCCCGGAGCACAGATACGCAGTATTTT
NA,TRBJ1-5,TRBV30,NA,CAWSETQTASNQPQHF,TGTGCCTGGAGTGAAACCCAGACAGCTAGCAATCAGCCCCAGCATTTT
NA,TRBJ2-7,TRBV19,NA,CASSISGTNIYEQYF,TGTGCCAGTAGTATCTCGGGGACAAATATCTACGAGCAGTACTTC
NA,TRBJ2-1,TRBV7-9,NA,CASSFLNGDEQFF,TGTGCCAGCAGCTTCCTTAATGGCGATGAGCAGTTCTTC
NA,TRBJ1-5,TRBV28,NA,CASSFRQGSMQPQHF,TGTGCCAGCAGTTTCCGTCAGGGGTCTATGCAGCCCCAGCATTTT
NA,TRBJ1-2,TRBV4-1,NA,CASSQDSLRLTDGGYTF,TGCGCCAGCAGCCAAGATTCGTTGAGATTAACGGACGGGGGCTACACCTTC